This TCR beta chain was captured in a study of T cell responses to AZD1222 COVID-19 vaccine. Concerning this clone: Its specificity is unknown.

CDR1 and CDR2 from the germline V gene are SNHLY and FYNNEI. This CDR3 region has 14 residues. Germline trimming cut 10 bases from V and 5 bases from J; bases unmatched to any gene: 9. Using immunoSEQ multiplex PCR, the repertoire was profiled, and TCRdb retains in-frame clones only, with some absent. The table records around 60,000 clones, around 90% of them present only once. The study's findings and limits: Only six or seven AZD1222 recipients tested seropositive at baseline. The repertoires were collected only after the peak T cell response.

The V gene is TRBV2, the J gene TRBJ1-1; the match to TRBD1 covers 11 bases. The sample consisted of peripheral blood, taken on day 0 of AZD1222 vaccination. The clonotype originates from an adult in good health. The CDR3 region has the DNA TGTGCCACCCTTTGGGACAGGGGGAATACTGAAGCTTTCTTT. Encoded protein: CATLWDRGNTEAFF.